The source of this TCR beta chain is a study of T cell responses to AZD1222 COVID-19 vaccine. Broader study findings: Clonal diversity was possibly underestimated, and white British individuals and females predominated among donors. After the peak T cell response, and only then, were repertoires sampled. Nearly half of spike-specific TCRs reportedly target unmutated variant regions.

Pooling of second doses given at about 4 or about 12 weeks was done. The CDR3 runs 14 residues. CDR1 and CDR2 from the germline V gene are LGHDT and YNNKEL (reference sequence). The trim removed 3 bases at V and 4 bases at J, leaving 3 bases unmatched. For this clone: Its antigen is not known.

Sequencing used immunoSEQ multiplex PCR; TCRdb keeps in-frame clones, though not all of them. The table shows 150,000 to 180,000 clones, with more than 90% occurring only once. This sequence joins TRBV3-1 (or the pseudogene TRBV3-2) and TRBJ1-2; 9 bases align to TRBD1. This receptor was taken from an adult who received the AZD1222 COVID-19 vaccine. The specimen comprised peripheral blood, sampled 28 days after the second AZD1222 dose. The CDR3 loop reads CASSHWDRAYGYTF. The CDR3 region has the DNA TGTGCCAGCAGCCATTGGGACAGGGCCTATGGCTACACCTTC.